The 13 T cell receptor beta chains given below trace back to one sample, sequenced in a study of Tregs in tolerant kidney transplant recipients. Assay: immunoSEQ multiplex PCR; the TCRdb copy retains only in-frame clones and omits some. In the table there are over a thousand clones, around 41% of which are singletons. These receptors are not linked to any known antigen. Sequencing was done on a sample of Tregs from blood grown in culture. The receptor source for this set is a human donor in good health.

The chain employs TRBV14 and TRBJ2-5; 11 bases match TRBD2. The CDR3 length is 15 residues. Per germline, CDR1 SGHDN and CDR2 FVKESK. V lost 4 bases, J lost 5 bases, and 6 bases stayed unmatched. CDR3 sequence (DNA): TGTGCCAGCAGCCCCTCTAGCGGGGGGCGGGAGACCCAGTACTTC. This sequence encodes CASSPSSGGRETQYF.

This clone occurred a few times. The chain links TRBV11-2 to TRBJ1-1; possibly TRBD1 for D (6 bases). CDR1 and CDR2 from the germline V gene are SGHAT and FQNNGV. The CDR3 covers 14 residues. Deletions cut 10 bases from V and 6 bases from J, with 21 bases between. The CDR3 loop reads CATQRIRGRAEAFF. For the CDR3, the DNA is TGTGCCACCCAGCGGATCAGGGGTAGGGCTGAAGCTTTCTTT.

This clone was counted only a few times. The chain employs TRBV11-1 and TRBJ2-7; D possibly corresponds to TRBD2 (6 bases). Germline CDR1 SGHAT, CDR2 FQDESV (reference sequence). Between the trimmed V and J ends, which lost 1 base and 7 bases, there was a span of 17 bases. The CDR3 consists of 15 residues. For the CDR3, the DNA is TGTGCCAGCAGCTTAGTGGCAGCCGCCCGGGGGGAGCAGTACTTC. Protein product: CASSLVAAARGEQYF.

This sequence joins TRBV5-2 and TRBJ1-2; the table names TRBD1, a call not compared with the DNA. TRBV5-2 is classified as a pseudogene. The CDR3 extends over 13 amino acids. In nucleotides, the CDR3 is TGTGCCAGCAGCAAAGGGACAGGTGATGGCTACACCTTC. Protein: CASSKGTGDGYTF.

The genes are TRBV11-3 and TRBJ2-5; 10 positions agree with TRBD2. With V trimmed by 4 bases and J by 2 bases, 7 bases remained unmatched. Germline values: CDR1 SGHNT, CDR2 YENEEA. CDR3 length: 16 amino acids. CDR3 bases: TGTGCCAGCAGCTCAATGCGACTAGCGGGTCAAGAGACCCAGTACTTC. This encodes CASSSMRLAGQETQYF.

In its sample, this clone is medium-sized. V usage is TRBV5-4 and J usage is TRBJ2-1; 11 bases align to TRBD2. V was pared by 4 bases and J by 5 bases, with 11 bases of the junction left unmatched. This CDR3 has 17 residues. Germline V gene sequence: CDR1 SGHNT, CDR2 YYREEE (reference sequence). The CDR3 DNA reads TGTGCCAGCAGCCCATTTCGGACTAGCGGGCCCGACAATGAGCAGTTCTTC. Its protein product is CASSPFRTSGPDNEQFF. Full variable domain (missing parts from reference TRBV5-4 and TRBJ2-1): ETGVTQSPTHLIKTRGQQVTLRCSSQSGHNTVSWYQQALGQGPQFIFQYYREEENGRGNFPPRFSGLQFPNYSSELNVNALELDDSALYLCASSPFRTSGPDNEQFFGPGTRLTVL.

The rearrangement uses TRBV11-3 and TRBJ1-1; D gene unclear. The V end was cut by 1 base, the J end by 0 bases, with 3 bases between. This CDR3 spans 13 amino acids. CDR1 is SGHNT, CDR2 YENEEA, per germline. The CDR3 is CASSLGLNTEAFF. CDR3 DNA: TGTGCCAGCAGCTTAGGGTTGAACACTGAAGCTTTCTTT. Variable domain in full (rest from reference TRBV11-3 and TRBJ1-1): EAGVVQSPRYKIIEKKQPVAFWCNPISGHNTLYWYLQNLGQGPELLIRYENEEAVDDSQLPKDRFSAERLKGVDSTLKIQPAELGDSAVYLCASSLGLNTEAFFGQGTRLTVV.

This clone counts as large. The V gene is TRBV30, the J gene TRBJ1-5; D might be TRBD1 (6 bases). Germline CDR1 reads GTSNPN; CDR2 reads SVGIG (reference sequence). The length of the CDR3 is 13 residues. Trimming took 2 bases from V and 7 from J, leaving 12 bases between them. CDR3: CAWSYTGRQPQHF. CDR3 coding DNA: TGTGCCTGGAGTTATACAGGGAGGCAGCCCCAGCATTTT.

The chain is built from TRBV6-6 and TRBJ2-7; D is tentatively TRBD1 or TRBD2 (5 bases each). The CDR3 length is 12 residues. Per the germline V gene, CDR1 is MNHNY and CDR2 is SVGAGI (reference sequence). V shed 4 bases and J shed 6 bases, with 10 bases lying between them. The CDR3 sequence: CASSFGTGEQYF. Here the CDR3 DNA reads TGTGCCAGCAGTTTCGGGACGGGCGAGCAGTACTTC.

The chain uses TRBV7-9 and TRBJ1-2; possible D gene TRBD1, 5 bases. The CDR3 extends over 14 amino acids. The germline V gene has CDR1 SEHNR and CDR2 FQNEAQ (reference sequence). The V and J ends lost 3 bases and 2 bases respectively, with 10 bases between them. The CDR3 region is CASSFGRANYGYTF. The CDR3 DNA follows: TGTGCCAGCAGCTTCGGCAGGGCAAACTATGGCTACACCTTC.

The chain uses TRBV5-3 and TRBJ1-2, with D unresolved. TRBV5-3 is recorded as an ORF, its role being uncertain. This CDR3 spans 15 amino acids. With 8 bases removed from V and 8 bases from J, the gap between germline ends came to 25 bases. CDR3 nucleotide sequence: TGTGCCAGCAGTCCTCGGACGAGAACTCTGGGGGGCTACACCTTC. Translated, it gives CASSPRTRTLGGYTF.

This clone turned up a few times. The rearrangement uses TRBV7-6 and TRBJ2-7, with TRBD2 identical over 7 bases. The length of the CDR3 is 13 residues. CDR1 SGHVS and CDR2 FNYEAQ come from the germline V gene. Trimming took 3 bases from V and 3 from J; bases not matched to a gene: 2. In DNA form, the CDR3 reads TGTGCCAGCAGCTTGGGGGAGGGCTACGAGCAGTACTTC. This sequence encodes CASSLGEGYEQYF.

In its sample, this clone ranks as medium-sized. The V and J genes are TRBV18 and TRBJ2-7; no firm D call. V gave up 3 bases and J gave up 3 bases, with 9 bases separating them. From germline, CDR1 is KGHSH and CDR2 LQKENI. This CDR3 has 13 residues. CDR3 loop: CASSPRLSYEQYF. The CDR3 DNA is TGTGCCAGCTCACCGAGACTGAGCTACGAGCAGTACTTC. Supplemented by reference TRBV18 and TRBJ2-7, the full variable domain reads NAGVMQNPRHLVRRRGQEARLRCSPMKGHSHVYWYRQLPEEGLKFMVYLQKENIIDESGMPKERFSAEFPKEGPSILRIQQVVRGDSAAYFCASSPRLSYEQYFGPGTRLTVT.